This T cell receptor beta chain was retrieved from a study of T cells in Graves' hyperthyroidism and ophthalmopathy. As for the study in general: Peripheral blood sampling occurred at initial diagnosis, before any treatment.

TCR beta CDR3 region amplification was performed from RNA transcripts. An initial round of RT-PCR targeting the TCR CDR3 relied on the HTBI primer set. TCRdb processed the multiplex PCR reads anew with MiXCR; each CDR3 protein has one entry. The sample lists hundreds of thousands of distinct CDR3 sequences, roughly 14% occurring once. The length of the CDR3 is 13 residues. Trimming removed 5 bases from V and 3 bases from J, with 10 bases in between. The V gene's germline CDR1 is SGHAT and CDR2 FQNNGV. A word on this clonotype: Antigen unknown.

Overall study results and limits: Most clonotypes expanded in thyroid above 0.001 were likewise present in blood.

The origin of this receptor is a woman aged 40 to 50 with Graves' ophthalmopathy. V gene TRBV11-2 combines with J gene TRBJ2-5; D is possibly TRBD1 (6 bases). Sequencing used blood. CDR3 in DNA: TGTGCCAGCAGCAGACCAGGGGAAGAGACCCAGTACTTC. This codes for CASSRPGEETQYF.